This T cell receptor (beta chain) was found in a study of T-cell memory formation after mild COVID-19. Study-wide background: Largely donor-specific TCR clusters were found. Study outcomes and limitations: Researchers report contracting CD4+ clones mostly in CM and EM, with CD8+ clones in EMRA. In pre-infection memory, a portion of responding clones appeared, which suggested that cross-reactive memory joined.

Each CDR3 protein is one row after TCRdb ran MiXCR on the 5' RACE reads. This sample carries approximately 150,000 distinct CDR3 sequences, under 7% of them seen once, and the ten largest clones take 2% to 2.5%. CDR3 length: 12 amino acids. The germline V gene encodes CDR1 SGHRS and CDR2 YFSETQ. Trimming left V 5 bases short and J 4 bases short, with 10 bases between. This clonotype appeared many times. Its antigen remains unidentified. Sequenced material: PBMCs or a T cell subset sorted from them (not recorded which). The origin of this receptor is an adult woman who had mild COVID-19 (a few samples of this study predate the infection). Cell type and time point are not known. This chain joins TRBV5-1 and TRBJ2-7; D possibly corresponds to TRBD2 (7 bases). The DNA of the CDR3 is TGCGCCAGCAGGGGAGGGGGATACGAGCAGTACTTC. As protein: CASRGGGYEQYF.